The clone carrying this TCR beta chain was counted at least ten times. Genomic DNA constituted the template upon which TCR beta VDJ and CDR3 profiling was performed. MiXCR, run by TCRdb on the reads, gives a single entry per CDR3 protein. The top ten clones hold roughly 60% of a sample with about 98,000 distinct CDR3 sequences, roughly 70% of them seen once. Patients chosen for sequencing had CD8+CD57+ cells that had expanded, as shown by flow cytometry. This CDR3 comprises 14 residues. CDR1 and CDR2 from the germline V gene are MNHNS and SASEGT. V lost 6 bases to trimming and J lost 3 bases, with 14 bases between them. The sample comes from a study of CD8+CD57+ T cells in acquired aplastic anemia.

This sequence was found in a human donor with aplastic anemia. The chain recombines TRBV6-1 with TRBJ1-2, with D perhaps matching TRBD1 (6 bases). The sequenced material came from sorted CD4+, CD8+, or CD8+CD57+ T cells (not recorded which) from PBMCs. The CDR3 loop reads CASSSGGGYYGYTF. The DNA of the CDR3 is TGTGCCAGCAGCTCCGGCGGGGGCTACTATGGCTACACCTTC.